Detailed here is one TCR beta chain. Method: immunoSEQ multiplex PCR; TCRdb's copy keeps in-frame clones and lacks some. Of about 35,000 clones detected, around 65% appear once; the ten largest clones hold over 0.75%. The ends lost 10 bases at V and 2 bases at J; junction bases unmatched: 17. In germline, CDR1 is ENHRY, CDR2 SYGVKD. The CDR3 has 17 residues. The sample comes from a study of monozygotic twins with cystic fibrosis. This chain links TRBV10-3 with TRBJ1-2; TRBD1 agrees at 9 bases. Sequenced material: blood. The receptor's source is a girl aged 10 to 17 with cystic fibrosis. This CDR3 reads CATTSTSGTGLNYGYTF. The CDR3 DNA sequence: TGTGCCACGACGTCCACCTCCGGGACAGGGTTAAACTATGGCTACACCTTC.